This T cell receptor (beta chain) was obtained from a study of blood T cell repertoires in COVID-19 (TCRdb year 2020). About the full investigation: The collaborator samples originated in the United States, Italy and Spain and spanned the acute and convalescent phases of COVID-19. Sample metadata almost always included a de-identified subject ID, COVID-19 status, age in years and sex. Samples were obtained from the ongoing ImmuneRACE study (first 160 participants) and from 1,000 to 1,500 subjects provided by 6 global collaborators. The repertoires were released in a freely available public database intended as a resource for research on the immune response to SARS-CoV-2. Subjects who had been exposed to COVID-19, were actively infected with it, or had recovered from it provided the deeply sampled blood TCRbeta repertoires that made up the dataset. Where available, HLA class I and class II types were taken from metadata supplied by the sample provider and were not determined by assay-based typing. The prospective study material was composed of cDNA or gDNA derived from T cells, B-cell-depleted T cells, or PBMCs.

TCRbeta CDR3 regions were amplified from genomic DNA using the immunoSEQ Assay, a bias-controlled multiplex PCR. Under the source paper's analysis protocol: Nucleated cell counts per sample were estimated from amplification of reference gene primers within the assay. To quantify the absolute abundance of each unique TCRbeta CDR3 rearrangement, sequence reads were collapsed and filtered. Productive Simpson clonality was computed per sample as the square root of Simpson's diversity index over productive rearrangements. TCRdb provides this immuneACCESS table in a form limited to in-frame rearrangements. Some clones are lacking; in checked studies, under half of them reflect an unresolved V gene, and why the rest are absent is not known. That table is the source of V, J and clone size, and D and trimming were worked out from the DNA. The sample table contains about 46,000 clones; only one count was recorded for over 75% of them. Around 8% of the sample rests with the top ten.

Whole blood was collected in K2EDTA tubes by collaborating institutions according to the institutions' own protocols. Collaborator samples were shipped for TCRbeta analysis as frozen whole blood, isolated PBMCs, or DNA extracted from either sample type. The germline V gene yields SQVTM for CDR1 and ANQGSEA for CDR2. The V end loses 4 bases and the J end loses 8 bases, and a stretch of 15 bases separates them. CDR3 length: 13 amino acids, cysteine to phenylalanine. Only CDR3 DNA remains: 39 bases, in frame from the first base. Only one count was recorded for this clone. It lacks a known antigen. No qualities accompany the bases; no much larger clone lies one base away. Findings and caveats that apply to the study as a whole: The amount of clinical and demographic metadata varied by source and participant and was provided uncurated.

This chain is built from TRBV29-1 and TRBJ2-1; TRBD2 is a weak D gene call, 6 bases matching. The sequencing sample was made of peripheral blood. The receptor was derived from a man over 45 with acute or convalescent COVID-19. The DNA sequence reads TGCAGCGTTGTCGGGGGAGGCTGGTATGAGCAGTTCTTC. The encoded protein is CSVVGGGWYEQFF.